This entry lists 7 T cell receptor beta chains sequenced from one sample in a study of CD4+ T cells in melanoma. Profiling relied on immunoSEQ multiplex PCR, and the TCRdb table lists in-frame clones only, not all of them. The sample holds 10,000 to 12,000 clones; about 70% are singletons and the top ten take more than 8%. Material for sequencing was cells from a culture (not recorded whether cultured in vitro). The source is a human donor with melanoma.

V gene TRBV28 combines with J gene TRBJ2-7; D unclear. CDR1 and CDR2 from the germline V gene are MDHEN and SYDVKM. Deletions cut 6 bases from V and 5 bases from J, with 11 bases between. The CDR3 spans 12 residues. DNA of the CDR3: TGTGCCAGCAGCAATAGGGTCGACGAGCAGTACTTC. Translated, it gives CASSNRVDEQYF.

The chain uses TRBV7-9 and TRBJ1-2; D may be TRBD1 (5 bases). Trimming left V 5 bases short and J 3 bases short, with 7 bases between. CDR3 length equals 12 residues. Germline V gene data show CDR1 as SEHNR and CDR2 as FQNEAQ (reference sequence). The chain's CDR3 is CASSRGHYGYTF. The CDR3 DNA follows: TGTGCCAGCAGCCGGGGACACTATGGCTACACCTTC.

This clone was picked up a small number of times. V gene TRBV5-4 combines with J gene TRBJ2-3, with TRBD2 identical over 7 bases. The germline CDR1 and CDR2 sequences are SGHNT and YYREEE (reference sequence). Unmatched junction bases numbered 5, after V lost 4 bases and J lost 0 bases. This CDR3 is built from 15 residues. CDR3 protein: CASSGRLASTDTQYF. The CDR3 bases are TGTGCCAGCAGCGGGCGACTAGCTAGCACAGATACGCAGTATTTT.

The chain links TRBV9 to TRBJ2-4; 10 bases are a match to TRBD1. V gave up 0 bases and J gave up 1 base; unmatched junction bases: 1. CDR1 and CDR2 from the germline V gene are SGDLS and YYNGEE. The length of the CDR3 is 16 residues. This chain's CDR3 is CASSVADRGAKNIQYF. As DNA, the CDR3 is TGTGCCAGCAGCGTAGCGGACAGGGGGGCCAAAAACATTCAGTACTTC.

The J gene is TRBJ1-5, the V gene TRBV5-6; 8 bases align to TRBD1. This CDR3 has 16 amino acids. Germline CDR1 SGHDT, CDR2 YYEEEE. The trim removed 4 bases at V and 4 bases at J, leaving 10 bases unmatched. The CDR3 is CASSKRETGDNQPQHF. The CDR3 DNA is TGTGCCAGCAGCAAAAGAGAGACAGGGGATAATCAGCCCCAGCATTTT.

This rearrangement joins TRBV5-1 to TRBJ1-3, with 8 bases matching TRBD1. Germline V gives CDR1 SGHRS, CDR2 YFSETQ. The CDR3 covers 14 residues. With 5 bases clipped from V and 1 base from J, the junction kept 2 bases outside the gene matches. CDR3 in amino acids: CASRGQVSGNTIYF. CDR3 bases: TGCGCCAGCAGGGGACAGGTGTCTGGAAACACCATATATTTT.

V is TRBV7-8 and J is TRBJ2-5, with D possibly being TRBD2 (6 bases). V was shortened by 6 bases and J by 3 bases, with 17 bases between the two germline ends. Germline V gene data show CDR1 as SGHVS and CDR2 as FQNEAQ. This CDR3 spans 15 amino acids. The CDR3 loop reads CASSLFYSGKETQYF. In nucleotides, the CDR3 is TGTGCCAGCAGTCTCTTTTATAGCGGTAAAGAGACCCAGTACTTC.